This T cell receptor beta chain was profiled in a study of glioma-infiltrating T cells after dendritic cell vaccination. Germline assignment: CDR1 MGHRA and CDR2 YSYEKL. Trimming cost V 3 bases and J 5 bases; bases outside gene matches: 9. The CDR3 is made up of 16 amino acids. Patients had residual fresh-frozen tumor tissue and more than two years of survival data. This table comes from immunoSEQ multiplex PCR, and its TCRdb copy is limited to in-frame clones, with some not included. The sample lists 80,000 to 95,000 clones; approximately 87% were seen once. The TCR sequence derives from a human donor with glioblastoma. The material sequenced was blood, taken before dendritic cell vaccination. V and J are TRBV4-1 and TRBJ1-1; 10 bases are a match to TRBD1. The CDR3 sequence is CASSQAGTGVRTEAFF. CDR3 nucleotide sequence: TGCGCCAGCAGCCAGGCCGGGACAGGGGTTCGGACTGAAGCTTTCTTT.